This paragraph covers one T cell receptor (beta chain) sequence. This sample is drawn from a study of siplizumab effects on memory and regulatory T cells. The data were produced by immunoSEQ multiplex PCR, yet TCRdb's version contains in-frame clones alone and is incomplete. In the table there are some 97,000 clones, approximately 94% of which are singletons. V dropped 4 bases and J dropped 1 base, with 12 bases sitting between them. CDR3 length equals 15 residues. Per the germline V gene, CDR1 is MNHNS and CDR2 is SASEGT. This chain connects TRBV6-1 to TRBJ2-3; possible D gene TRBD1, 6 bases. Specimen: non-Treg CD4+ T cells sorted from blood. The sequence came from a human donor in good health. The CDR3 nucleotides read TGTGCCAGCAGTGCAACAGGGTCTCGCACAGATACGCAGTATTTT. Translation: CASSATGSRTDTQYF.